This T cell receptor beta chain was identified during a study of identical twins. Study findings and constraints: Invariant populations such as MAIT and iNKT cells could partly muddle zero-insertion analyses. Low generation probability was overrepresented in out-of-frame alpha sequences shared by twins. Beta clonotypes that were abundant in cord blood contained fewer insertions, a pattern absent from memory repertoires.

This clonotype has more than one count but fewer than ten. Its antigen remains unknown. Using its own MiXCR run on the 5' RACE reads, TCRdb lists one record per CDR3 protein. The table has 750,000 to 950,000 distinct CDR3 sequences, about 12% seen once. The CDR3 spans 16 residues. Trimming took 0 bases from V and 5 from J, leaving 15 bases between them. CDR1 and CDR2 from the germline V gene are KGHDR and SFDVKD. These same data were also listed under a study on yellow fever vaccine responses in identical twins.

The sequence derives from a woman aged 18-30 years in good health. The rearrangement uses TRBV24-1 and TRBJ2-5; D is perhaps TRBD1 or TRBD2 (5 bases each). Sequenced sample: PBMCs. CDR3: CATSDLDRRGAETQYF. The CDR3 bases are TGTGCCACCAGTGATTTGGATCGTAGAGGGGCGGAGACCCAGTACTTC.